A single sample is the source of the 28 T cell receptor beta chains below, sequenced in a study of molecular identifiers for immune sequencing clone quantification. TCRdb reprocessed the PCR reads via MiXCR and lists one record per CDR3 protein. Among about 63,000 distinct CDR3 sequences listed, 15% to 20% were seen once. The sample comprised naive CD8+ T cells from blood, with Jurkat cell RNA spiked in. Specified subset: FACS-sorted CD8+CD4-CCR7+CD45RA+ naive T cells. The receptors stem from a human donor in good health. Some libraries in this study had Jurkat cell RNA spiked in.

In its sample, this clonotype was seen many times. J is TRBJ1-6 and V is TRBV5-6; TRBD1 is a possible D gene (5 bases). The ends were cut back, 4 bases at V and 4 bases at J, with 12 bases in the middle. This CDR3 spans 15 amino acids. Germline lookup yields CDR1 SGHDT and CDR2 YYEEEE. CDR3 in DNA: TGTGCCAGCAGCACGACAGCTGAGTATAATTCACCCCTCCACTTT. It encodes CASSTTAEYNSPLHF.

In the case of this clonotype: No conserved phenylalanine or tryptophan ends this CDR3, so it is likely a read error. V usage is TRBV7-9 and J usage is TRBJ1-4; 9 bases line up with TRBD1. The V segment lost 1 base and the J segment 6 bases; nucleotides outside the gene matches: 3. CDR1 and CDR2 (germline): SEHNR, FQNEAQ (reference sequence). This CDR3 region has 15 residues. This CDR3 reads CASSLVGTGYEKLFS. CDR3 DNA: TGTGCCAGCAGCTTAGTTGGGACAGGGTATGAAAAACTGTTTTCT.

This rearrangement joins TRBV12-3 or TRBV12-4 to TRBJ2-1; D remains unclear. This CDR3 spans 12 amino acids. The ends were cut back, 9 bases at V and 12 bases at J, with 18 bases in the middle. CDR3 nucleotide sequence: TGTGCCAGTAATTCGGAGTGGAGTGGGCAGTTCTTC. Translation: CASNSEWSGQFF.

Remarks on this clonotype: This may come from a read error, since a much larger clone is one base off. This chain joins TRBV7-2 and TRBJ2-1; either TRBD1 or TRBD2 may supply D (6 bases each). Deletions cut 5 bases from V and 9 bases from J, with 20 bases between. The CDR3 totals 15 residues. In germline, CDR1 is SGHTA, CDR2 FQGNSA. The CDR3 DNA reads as TGTGCCAGCAGCAACCGAGGGGGGCTATCCAGTGAGCAGTTCTTC. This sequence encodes CASSNRGGLSSEQFF.

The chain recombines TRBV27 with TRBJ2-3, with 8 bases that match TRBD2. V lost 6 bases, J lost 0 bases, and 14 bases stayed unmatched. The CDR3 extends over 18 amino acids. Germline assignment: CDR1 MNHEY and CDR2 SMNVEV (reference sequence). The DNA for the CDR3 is TGTGCCAGCAGCTCCGGGACTAGTCGACGCACTAGCACAGATACGCAGTATTTT. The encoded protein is CASSSGTSRRTSTDTQYF.

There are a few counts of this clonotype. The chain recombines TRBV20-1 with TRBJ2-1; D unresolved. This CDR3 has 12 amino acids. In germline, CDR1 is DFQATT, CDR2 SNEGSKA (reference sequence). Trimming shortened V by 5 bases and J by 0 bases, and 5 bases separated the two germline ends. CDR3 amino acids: CSAWSSYNEQFF. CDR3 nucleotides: TGCAGTGCTTGGAGCTCCTACAATGAGCAGTTCTTC.

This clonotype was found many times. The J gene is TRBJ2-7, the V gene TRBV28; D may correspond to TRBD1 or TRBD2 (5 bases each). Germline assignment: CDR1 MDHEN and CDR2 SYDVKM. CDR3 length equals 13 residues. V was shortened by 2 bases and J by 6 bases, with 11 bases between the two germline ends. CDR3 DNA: TGTGCCAGCAGTTTAGGGCGAGGGACCGAGCAGTACTTC. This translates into CASSLGRGTEQYF.

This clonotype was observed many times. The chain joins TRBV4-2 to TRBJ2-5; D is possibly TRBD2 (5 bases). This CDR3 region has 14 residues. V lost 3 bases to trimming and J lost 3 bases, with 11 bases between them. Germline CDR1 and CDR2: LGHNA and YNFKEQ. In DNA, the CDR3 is TGTGCCAGCAGCCATTATGGACTGGAAGAGACCCAGTACTTC. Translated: CASSHYGLEETQYF.

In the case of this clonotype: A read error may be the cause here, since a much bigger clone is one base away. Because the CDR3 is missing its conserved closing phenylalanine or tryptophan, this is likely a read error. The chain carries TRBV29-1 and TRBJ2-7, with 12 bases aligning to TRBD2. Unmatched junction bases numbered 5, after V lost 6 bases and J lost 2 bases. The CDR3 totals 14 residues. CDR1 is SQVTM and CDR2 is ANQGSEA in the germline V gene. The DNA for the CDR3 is TGCAGCGTGGTGGGACTAGCGGGCACCTACGAGCAGTACTCC. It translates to CSVVGLAGTYEQYS.

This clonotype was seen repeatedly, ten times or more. The CDR3 is CASSLLGAGTEAFF. The CDR3, as DNA: TGTGCCAGCAGTTTATTGGGGGCTGGGACTGAAGCTTTCTTT. This chain links TRBV27 with TRBJ1-1, with a tentative D call TRBD1 (6 bases). Germline CDR1 MNHEY, CDR2 SMNVEV (reference sequence). Trimming stripped 1 base from V and 5 bases from J, with 11 bases between. The CDR3 has 14 residues.

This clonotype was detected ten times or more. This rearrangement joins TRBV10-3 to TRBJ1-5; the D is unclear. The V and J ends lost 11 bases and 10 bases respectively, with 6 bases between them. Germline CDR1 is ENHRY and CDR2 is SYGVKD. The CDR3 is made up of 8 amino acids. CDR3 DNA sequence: TGTGCCTTAGGACCCCAGCATTTT. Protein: CALGPQHF.

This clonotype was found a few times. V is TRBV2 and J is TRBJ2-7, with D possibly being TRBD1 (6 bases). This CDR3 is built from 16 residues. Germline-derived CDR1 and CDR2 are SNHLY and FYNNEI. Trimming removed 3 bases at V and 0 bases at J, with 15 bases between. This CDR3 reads CASSEIQGSLSYEQYF. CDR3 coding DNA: TGTGCCAGCAGTGAGATTCAGGGGTCCCTCTCCTACGAGCAGTACTTC.

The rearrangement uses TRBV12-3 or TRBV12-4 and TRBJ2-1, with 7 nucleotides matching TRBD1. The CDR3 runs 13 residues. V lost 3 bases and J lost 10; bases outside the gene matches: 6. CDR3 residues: CASSLKGANEQFF. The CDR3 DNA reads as TGTGCCAGCAGTTTGAAGGGGGCCAACGAGCAGTTCTTC.

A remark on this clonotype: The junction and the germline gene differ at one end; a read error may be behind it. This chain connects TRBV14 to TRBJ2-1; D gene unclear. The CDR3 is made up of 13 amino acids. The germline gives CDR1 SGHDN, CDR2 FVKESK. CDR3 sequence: CASSQDPYPERFF. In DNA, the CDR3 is TGTGCCAGCAGCCAAGATCCTTACCCTGAGCGGTTCTTC.

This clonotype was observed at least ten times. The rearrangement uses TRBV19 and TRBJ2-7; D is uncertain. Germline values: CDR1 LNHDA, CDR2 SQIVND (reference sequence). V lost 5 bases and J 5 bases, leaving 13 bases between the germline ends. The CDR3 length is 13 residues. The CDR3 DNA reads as TGTGCCAGTAGTCTCCGTTGGTACCACGAGCAGTACTTC. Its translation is CASSLRWYHEQYF.

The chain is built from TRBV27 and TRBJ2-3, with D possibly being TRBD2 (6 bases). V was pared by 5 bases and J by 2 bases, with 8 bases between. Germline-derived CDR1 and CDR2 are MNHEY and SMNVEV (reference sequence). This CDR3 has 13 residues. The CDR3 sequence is CASSREYTDTQYF. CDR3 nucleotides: TGTGCCAGCAGTCGGGAGTACACAGATACGCAGTATTTT.

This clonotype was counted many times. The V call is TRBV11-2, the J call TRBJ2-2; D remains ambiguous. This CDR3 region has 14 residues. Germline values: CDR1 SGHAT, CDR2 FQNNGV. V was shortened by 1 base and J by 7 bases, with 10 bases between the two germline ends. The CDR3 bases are TGTGCCAGCAGCTTAGGTCAATTGGGCGGGGAGCTGTTTTTT. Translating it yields CASSLGQLGGELFF.

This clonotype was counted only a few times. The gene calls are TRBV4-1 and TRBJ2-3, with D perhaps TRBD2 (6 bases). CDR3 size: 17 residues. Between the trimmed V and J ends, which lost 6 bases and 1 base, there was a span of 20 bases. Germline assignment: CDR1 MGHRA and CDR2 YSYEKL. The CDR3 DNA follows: TGCGCCAGCAGTCTACCGGGCGGGGAGTGGGGCACAGATACGCAGTATTTT. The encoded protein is CASSLPGGEWGTDTQYF.

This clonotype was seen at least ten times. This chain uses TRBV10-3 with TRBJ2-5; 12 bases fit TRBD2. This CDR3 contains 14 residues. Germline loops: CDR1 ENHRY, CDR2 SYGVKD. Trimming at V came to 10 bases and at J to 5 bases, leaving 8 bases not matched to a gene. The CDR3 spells CATGLAGSSETQYF. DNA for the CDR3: TGTGCCACTGGACTAGCGGGATCCTCGGAGACCCAGTACTTC.

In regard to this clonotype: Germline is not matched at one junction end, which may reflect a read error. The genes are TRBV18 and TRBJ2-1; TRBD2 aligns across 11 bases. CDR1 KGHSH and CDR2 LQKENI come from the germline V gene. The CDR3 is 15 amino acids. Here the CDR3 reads CASSLGLAAVNERFF. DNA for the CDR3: TGTGCCAGCTCACTGGGACTAGCGGCGGTCAATGAGCGGTTCTTC.

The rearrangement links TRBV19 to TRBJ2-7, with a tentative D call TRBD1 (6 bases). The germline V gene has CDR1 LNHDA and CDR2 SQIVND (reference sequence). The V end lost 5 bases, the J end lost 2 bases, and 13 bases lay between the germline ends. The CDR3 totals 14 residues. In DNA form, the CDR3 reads TGTGCCAGTAGTGCGCAGGGGTTAGCCTACGAGCAGTACTTC. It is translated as CASSAQGLAYEQYF.

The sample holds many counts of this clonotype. Written as DNA, the CDR3 is TGTGCCAGCAGCCAATCCTACCTAGCGGGAGGCCAAGAGACCCAGTACTTC. It translates to CASSQSYLAGGQETQYF. The chain combines TRBV4-2 with TRBJ2-5; 11 nucleotides align to TRBD2. The CDR3 is made up of 17 amino acids. Trimming removed 2 bases from V and 1 base from J; junction bases left unmatched: 6. In germline, CDR1 is LGHNA, CDR2 YNFKEQ.

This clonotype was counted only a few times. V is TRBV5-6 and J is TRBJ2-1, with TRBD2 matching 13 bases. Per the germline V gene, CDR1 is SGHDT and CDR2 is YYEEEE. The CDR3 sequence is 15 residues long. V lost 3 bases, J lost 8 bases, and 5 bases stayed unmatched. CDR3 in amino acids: CASSSGTSGTDEQFF. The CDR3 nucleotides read TGTGCCAGCAGCTCCGGGACTAGCGGGACCGATGAGCAGTTCTTC.

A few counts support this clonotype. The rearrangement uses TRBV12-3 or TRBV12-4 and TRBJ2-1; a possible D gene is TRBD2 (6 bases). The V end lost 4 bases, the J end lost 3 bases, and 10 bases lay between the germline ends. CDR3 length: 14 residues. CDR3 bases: TGTGCCAGCAGTTCCTTGCGGGACTACAATGAGCAGTTCTTC. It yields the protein CASSSLRDYNEQFF.

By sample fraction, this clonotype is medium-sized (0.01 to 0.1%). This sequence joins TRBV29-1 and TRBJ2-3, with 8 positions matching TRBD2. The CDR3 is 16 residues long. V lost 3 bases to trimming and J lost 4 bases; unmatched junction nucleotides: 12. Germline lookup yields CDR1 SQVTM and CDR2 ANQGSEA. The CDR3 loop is CSVDGTREDGSDTQYF. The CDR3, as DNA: TGCAGCGTTGACGGGACGCGGGAGGATGGTTCAGATACGCAGTATTTT.

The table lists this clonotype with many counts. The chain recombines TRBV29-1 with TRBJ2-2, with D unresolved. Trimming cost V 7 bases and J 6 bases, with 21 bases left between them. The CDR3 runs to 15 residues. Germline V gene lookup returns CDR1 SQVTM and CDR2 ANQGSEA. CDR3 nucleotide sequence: TGCAGCGGATCCGGGCTAGGAGCGTGGTCCGGGGAGCTGTTTTTT. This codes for CSGSGLGAWSGELFF.

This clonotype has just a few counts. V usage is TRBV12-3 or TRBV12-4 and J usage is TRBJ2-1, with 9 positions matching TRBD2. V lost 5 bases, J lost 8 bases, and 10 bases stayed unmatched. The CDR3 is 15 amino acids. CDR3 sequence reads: CASSHPAGGGYEQFF. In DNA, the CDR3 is TGTGCCAGCAGTCATCCGGCGGGAGGGGGGTATGAGCAGTTCTTC.

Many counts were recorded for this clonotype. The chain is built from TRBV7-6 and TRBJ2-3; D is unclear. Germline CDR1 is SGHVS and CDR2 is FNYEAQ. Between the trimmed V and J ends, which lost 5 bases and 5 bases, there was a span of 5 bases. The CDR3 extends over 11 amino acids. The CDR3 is CASSDLDTQYF. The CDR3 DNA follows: TGTGCCAGCAGCGACCTAGATACGCAGTATTTT.